One T cell receptor beta chain is described in this entry. The sample holds other DNA sequences that translate to the same CDR3. The table came from immunoSEQ multiplex PCR; TCRdb's copy has only in-frame clones and leaves some out. The sample shows 250,000 to 350,000 clones, around 90% of them seen only once. This record comes from a study of blood T cell repertoires in COVID-19. Across under 25 US areas, participants ranged in age from 18 to 89 years. Recovered participants had two consecutive negative NP/OP PCR tests, healthcare professional clearance, or symptom resolution. The CDR3 extends over 13 amino acids. Germline V gene data show CDR1 as GTSNPN and CDR2 as SVGIG (reference sequence). The J segment lost 2 bases and the V segment lost 2 bases, leaving 2 bases of the junction unmatched.

The sequencing input was PBMCs or T cells enriched from blood (not recorded which). The TCR was taken from a woman aged 50 to 60 who had recovered from COVID-19. The chain uses TRBV30 and TRBJ1-1; TRBD1 matches at 7 bases. The DNA for the CDR3 is TGTGCCTGGAGTCGACAGGGAAACACTGAAGCTTTCTTT. Translated: CAWSRQGNTEAFF. Full variable domain (rest looked up from reference TRBV30 and TRBJ1-1): SQTIHQWPATLVQPVGSPLSLECTVEGTSNPNLYWYRQAAGRGLQLLFYSVGIGQISSEVPQNLSASRPQDRQFILSSKKLLLSDSGFYLCAWSRQGNTEAFFGQGTRLTVV.